The clone carrying this T cell receptor (beta chain) was seen ten or more times. Antigen: not known. The data stem from a study of CD8 T cells in ankylosing spondylitis. Study-wide results and caveats: Earlier studies detected some motif variants in reactive arthritis synovial fluid and blood. Typical of ankylosing spondylitis blood, it appeared, was a TCR beta motif of several highly homologous variants.

The CDR3 length is 15 residues. The V gene lost 0 bases and the J gene lost 0 bases, with 9 bases spanning the gap. Per germline, CDR1 SQVTM and CDR2 ANQGSEA. Researchers built TCR beta libraries using quantitative 5'-RACE with molecular barcodes. TCRdb reanalysed the 5' RACE reads using MiXCR and keeps one entry per CDR3 protein. The sample has 220,000 or so distinct CDR3 sequences, roughly 10% seen once. The chain recombines TRBV29-1 with TRBJ2-1, with unresolved D. The receptor's source is a male donor with ankylosing spondylitis or in good health (not recorded which). Sequenced sample: blood, either unsorted or a sorted T cell fraction (not recorded which). The CDR3 region is CSVEEAINSYNEQFF. The CDR3, as DNA: TGCAGCGTTGAAGAGGCGATTAACTCCTACAATGAGCAGTTCTTC.